These T cell receptor beta chains were read from a single sample in a study of beta chain features in type 1 diabetes. TCRdb keeps only in-frame clones here, not all; method: immunoSEQ multiplex PCR. The data show about 140,000 clones, 6.9% seen once. Source material: central memory CD4+ T cells from blood. All receptors derive from a woman aged 25 to 45 in good health. CDR3s include the opening cysteine and the closing phenylalanine or tryptophan. Each record gives: V gene, clone size, D gene, J gene, CDR3 DNA, CDR3 protein. D genes are given only for firm matches. The size entry is marked missing in some rows and otherwise reads once, few, many or a size class.

>TRBV5-1|few|-|TRBJ1-1
TGCGCCAGCAGCCCGGACAGCATGAACACTGAAGCTTTCTTT
CASSPDSMNTEAFF
>TRBV30|many|TRBD1|TRBJ1-5
TGTGCCTGGAGTGGTAAGACAGGGGGTAGGCAGCCCCAGCATTTT
CAWSGKTGGRQPQHF
>TRBV7-2|few|-|TRBJ2-7
TGTGCCAGCACCGAAGACTATCGGAAAGAGCAGTACTTC
CASTEDYRKEQYF
>TRBV5-1|many|TRBD2|TRBJ2-7
TGCGCCAGCAGCTTGGTTGCGGGAGGTGCCTACGAGCAGTACTTC
CASSLVAGGAYEQYF
>TRBV6-5|-|-|TRBJ2-5
TGTGCCAGCAGTTATGTGGGGACAAGGGAGACCCAGTACTTC
CASSYVGTRETQYF
>TRBV23-1|many|-|TRBJ2-7
TGCGCCAGCAGTCAAGGGGAGGCAAGGCTTCCCTACGAGCAGTACTTC
CASSQGEARLPYEQYF
>TRBV29-1|many|TRBD1|TRBJ1-1
TGCAGCGTTGTTCAGGGGGCCATGAACACTGAAGCTTTCTTT
CSVVQGAMNTEAFF
>TRBV4-3|-|TRBD1|TRBJ2-3
TGCGCCAGCAGCCAAGGCGTGGCAGGGGGCAACGCAGATACGCAGTATTTT
CASSQGVAGGNADTQYF
>TRBV9|few|-|TRBJ1-3
TGTGCCAGCAGCGTAGATGCGAACTCTGGAAACACCATATATTTT
CASSVDANSGNTIYF
>TRBV14|many|TRBD2|TRBJ2-1
TGTGCCAGCAGCCATGGGACTAGCGGGAGGCTGTTCTTC
CASSHGTSGRLFF
>TRBV21-1|many|-|TRBJ2-1
TGTGCCAGCAGCACTGGCGGGAGGAGCTCCTACAATGAGCAGTTCTTC
CASSTGGRSSYNEQFF
>TRBV6-5|-|-|TRBJ1-1
TGTGCCAGCAGAAATGACGGGGAGAACACTGAAGCTTTCTTT
CASRNDGENTEAFF
>TRBV27|many|TRBD1|TRBJ1-5
TGTGCCAGCAGTATACAGGGGGGTCAGCCCCAGCATTTT
CASSIQGGQPQHF
>TRBV4-1|-|TRBD1|TRBJ2-1
TGCGCCAGCAGCAGCGGACAGGGGGCCAACAATGAGCAGTTCTTC
CASSSGQGANNEQFF
>TRBV28|-|-|TRBJ1-2
TGTGCCAGCAGTTTGGGGGGTTACTATGGCTACACCTTC
CASSLGGYYGYTF
>TRBV27|-|TRBD2|TRBJ2-2
TGTGCCAGCAGTTTGCCGACTAGCTCCCAATTCGGGGAGCTGTTTTTT
CASSLPTSSQFGELFF
>TRBV29-1|-|TRBD2|TRBJ2-3
TGCAGCGCTCGGACTAGCGGCTATTCCCCGAGCACAGATACGCAGTATTTT
CSARTSGYSPSTDTQYF
>TRBV4-2|-|TRBD2|TRBJ2-5
TGTGCCAGCAGCCAAGCGCTCGGGGGGACAGAGACCCAGTACTTC
CASSQALGGTETQYF
>TRBV29-1|few|-|TRBJ2-1
TGCAGCGTTGGTGGTCGGGACTCCCGCTACAATGAGCAGTTCTTC
CSVGGRDSRYNEQFF
>TRBV11-2|few|-|TRBJ1-1
TGTGCCAGCAGCTTAGTTAGAGCGGGAAACACTGAAGCTTTCTTT
CASSLVRAGNTEAFF
>TRBV5-1|-|-|TRBJ2-5
TGCGCCAGCAGCTTGGCGGGGTCGGAGACCCAGTACTTC
CASSLAGSETQYF
>TRBV18|-|-|TRBJ2-7
TGTGCCAGCTCTGGTCGCCAGGGCGAGCAGTACTTC
CASSGRQGEQYF
>TRBV7-6|few|TRBD1|TRBJ2-1
TGTGCCAGCAGCTTATCTGGACAGGGAGGTGAGCAGTTCTTC
CASSLSGQGGEQFF
>TRBV11-1|few|TRBD1|TRBJ2-3
TGTGCCAGCAGCGGTCGACAGGGGGCGGGCACAGATACGCAGTATTTT
CASSGRQGAGTDTQYF
>TRBV14|-|TRBD2|TRBJ2-5
TGTGCCAGCAGCCAAGGATTAGCGGGTCTCAAAGAGACCCAGTACTTC
CASSQGLAGLKETQYF
>TRBV11-2|-|-|TRBJ1-1
TGTGCCAGCAGCCGGGGGGTTGAGGAAGCTTTCTTT
CASSRGVEEAFF
>TRBV30|few|TRBD1|TRBJ2-5
TGTGCCTGGTCAAGGACGGACAGGGTTGGGGAGACCCAGTACTTC
CAWSRTDRVGETQYF
>TRBV4-3|many|-|TRBJ1-4
TGCGCCAGCAGCCAAGGACAAGGAGGTGAAAAACTGTTTTTT
CASSQGQGGEKLFF
>TRBV4-3|few|TRBD2|TRBJ2-3
TGCGCCAGCAGCCAGAGGGCGGGAGTCCCAGATACGCAGTATTTT
CASSQRAGVPDTQYF
>TRBV27|many|-|TRBJ1-5
TGTGCCAGCAGTAAGTGGGGAGCCGAGTCTCAGCATTTT
CASSKWGAESQHF
>TRBV9|-|-|TRBJ2-1
TGTGCCAGCAGCGTGAGCCCGACAGATTACAATGAGCAGTTCTTC
CASSVSPTDYNEQFF
>TRBV18|-|-|TRBJ2-1
TGTGCCAGCTCACCCCCCGGAAACACTAACAATGAGCAGTTCTTC
CASSPPGNTNNEQFF